This section outlines one TCR beta chain sequence together with its context. V was clipped by 4 bases and J by 0 bases, with 14 bases between them. Germline-derived CDR1 and CDR2 are SGHKS and YYEKEE (reference sequence). This CDR3 spans 17 amino acids. The sample is drawn from a study of blood T cell repertoires in COVID-19. Repertoires were generated with immunoSEQ multiplex PCR, while TCRdb's copy carries only in-frame clones and drops some. The profile shows over 250,000 clones, roughly 88% of them singletons. The sequenced sample consisted of peripheral blood. The chain links TRBV5-5 to TRBJ1-6; tentative D call: TRBD1 (5 bases). This receptor was identified in an older woman with COVID-19, enrolled during active disease. The CDR3 DNA reads TGTGCCAGCAGCGTGGGACCGTGGAGCTCCTATAATTCACCCCTCCACTTT. Amino acids: CASSVGPWSSYNSPLHF.